This T cell receptor (beta chain) was sequenced during a study of shared clonotypes between healthy human individuals. General observations from the study: Non-shared clonotypes were found to have lower generation probabilities than the clonotypes that were shared by all four of the sorted-subset donors. Rarefaction showed that sequencing of sorted subsets was incomplete (despite large depth).

V lost 3 bases, J lost 8 bases, and 9 bases stayed unmatched. The CDR3 covers 15 residues. Germline V gene lookup returns CDR1 SGDLS and CDR2 YYNGEE. In regard to this clone: Its antigen is unidentified.

TCRdb keeps only in-frame clones here, not all; method: immunoSEQ multiplex PCR. Of 2.3 million or so clones listed, 85% to 95% were seen once; the top ten hold about 0.41%. Sequencing was performed on naive CD4+ T cells from PBMCs. Subset meaning: CD45RA+ positively selected. The chain links TRBV9 to TRBJ2-1; 9 bases map to TRBD2. This TCR was sampled from a man between 18 and 35 years old in good health. Some clones in this sample may be carry-over from other donors' samples. For the CDR3, the DNA is TGTGCCAGCAGCGGGGTAGCGGGAGAAGTGTATGAGCAGTTCTTC. It yields the protein CASSGVAGEVYEQFF.